This is a list of T cell receptor beta chains from one sample in a study of T-cell reconstitution after alpha-beta-depleted transplantation in children. TCRdb used MiXCR to reprocess the PCR reads, holding one entry per CDR3 protein. The sample holds more than 200,000 distinct CDR3 sequences; 20% to 30% are singletons and the top ten take about 4.8%. Material: PBMCs, mostly from graft donor cells, obtained 360 days after TCRalphabeta/CD19-depleted stem cell transplant. All receptors come from a female patient between 2 and 15 years old who had a stem cell transplant for congenital amegakaryocytic thrombocytopenia, so the T cells may come from the graft donor. Both conserved end residues are trimmed from each CDR3.

CDR3,V,J
ASSEDRDWDEQY,TRBV12-3/TRBV12-4,TRBJ2-7
SARAGTGRETQY,TRBV20-1,TRBJ2-5
ATSPTGNYGYT,TRBV24-1,TRBJ1-2
ASSQGDSKGAPNTEAF,TRBV3-1,TRBJ1-1
ASSQNGTGGPGELF,TRBV23-1,TRBJ2-2
ASSRGPGGRSNEQF,TRBV7-2,TRBJ2-1
RPGNEKVF,TRBV20-1,TRBJ1-4
ASSQDWASGGDNEQF,TRBV3-1,TRBJ2-1
SARSGDNYGYT,TRBV20-1,TRBJ1-2
SATLQGPPGNTIY,TRBV20-1,TRBJ1-3
ASSFANHQPQH,TRBV27,TRBJ1-5
AGGGTASYEQY,TRBV28,TRBJ2-7
ASSVTGFGYNEQF,TRBV9,TRBJ2-1
ASSPYGAPKNIQY,TRBV12-3/TRBV12-4,TRBJ2-4
ASSWENTGELF,TRBV6-2/TRBV6-3,TRBJ2-2
ASGAWGEQY,TRBV4-1,TRBJ2-7
ASSSDRNYGYT,TRBV11-1,TRBJ1-2
SVGGGMNTGELF,TRBV29-1,TRBJ2-2
ARDPSGEQF,TRBV23-1,TRBJ2-1
ASSFGRTGELF,TRBV12-3/TRBV12-4,TRBJ2-2
SVGAGVLGLNTEAF,TRBV29-1,TRBJ1-1
ASSQTDSGAFPDTQY,TRBV4-1,TRBJ2-3
ASSYSVPRAYNEQF,TRBV6-5,TRBJ2-1
ASSWTGYEQY,TRBV28,TRBJ2-7
ASGPNTFGGGDTGELF,TRBV5-1,TRBJ2-2
ASAGGRRTLEQY,TRBV2,TRBJ2-7
ASSSSGAWGDTQY,TRBV3-1,TRBJ2-3
SVEGSLRRQETQY,TRBV29-1,TRBJ2-5
SVATGKQTSGNTIY,TRBV29-1,TRBJ1-3
ASSHPGVGGPLADTQY,TRBV4-1,TRBJ2-3
ASSPYLDRVGTDTQY,TRBV18,TRBJ2-3
SARASGRARTEQY,TRBV20-1,TRBJ2-7
ASSLEAGWMNTEAF,TRBV5-1,TRBJ1-1
ASSRDRFADTQY,TRBV7-2,TRBJ2-3
ASSIQGLGQY,TRBV4-1,TRBJ2-7
ASSFTGANVLT,TRBV12-3/TRBV12-4,TRBJ2-6
ASSSDRRPSFHEQF,TRBV27,TRBJ2-1
AIMTGTAFYGYT,TRBV10-3,TRBJ1-2
SASFATGEASGRADNEQF,TRBV20-1,TRBJ2-1
GTSDLVLGGETQY,TRBV24-1,TRBJ2-5
SARQPSVSYNEQF,TRBV20-1,TRBJ2-1
ASSRQFNEVYEQY,TRBV4-1,TRBJ2-7
ASSYSRGVSGTDTQY,TRBV6-5,TRBJ2-3
SARDPSLGTHEKLF,TRBV20-1,TRBJ1-4
ASSQRLAQETQY,TRBV7-2,TRBJ2-5
ATSRVRRTESPYEQY,TRBV15,TRBJ2-7
ASSAPIAGGPSTDTQY,TRBV9,TRBJ2-3
ARNTSGVGDIQY,TRBV6-1,TRBJ2-4
ASSLVGAGTEAF,TRBV5-6,TRBJ1-1
SVVTYGYT,TRBV29-1,TRBJ1-2
SAAPKMDGYT,TRBV20-1,TRBJ1-2
ASSPHPGQGADTQY,TRBV7-2,TRBJ2-3
ASSQVEAGSNEQY,TRBV4-1,TRBJ2-7
ASSLLNRVDTQY,TRBV7-9,TRBJ2-3
ASSSARETQY,TRBV12-3/TRBV12-4,TRBJ2-5